The TCR beta chain under discussion was sequenced for a study of graft-versus-host responses after intestinal transplantation. In the study overall: Every transplant recipient was induced with anti-thymocyte globulin, then maintained on tacrolimus and steroids for 2 to 4 years.

Germline loops: CDR1 MDHEN, CDR2 SYDVKM. The CDR3 has 13 residues. V dropped 1 base and J dropped 5 bases, with 8 bases sitting between them. Study-level findings and limits: Early after transplant, HvG clones declined as circulating GvH clones peaked.

This clone was detected only once. Its specificity is unknown. Assay: immunoSEQ multiplex PCR; the TCRdb copy retains only in-frame clones and omits some. The table lists about 100,000 clones, less than 90% of them singletons. The TCR originated in a human donor who was the organ donor for an intestinal transplant. The J gene is TRBJ2-5, the V gene TRBV28; D gene unclear. Material: unstimulated CD4+ T cells sorted from spleen or lymph node cells, obtained before transplant. CDR3 DNA sequence: TGTGCCAGCAGTTTATCAGGTAGCGAGACCCAGTACTTC. This codes for CASSLSGSETQYF.